Below, one TCR beta chain is given with its context. There is no known antigen for this receptor. From each donor, an approximately 2.3 ml peripheral blood sample was drawn into PAXgene tubes and stored at -80 degrees C. Without T cell sorting, total RNA was isolated from whole blood using the PAXgene blood miRNA kit on an automated QIAcube. Deep TCRalpha and TCRbeta repertoire profiling with unique molecular barcoding was performed on peripheral blood of monozygotic twin pairs concordant or discordant for inflammatory bowel disease. Smoking habits were recorded for all twin pairs, with individuals classified as current, former or never smokers. This sample is part of a study of monozygotic twins with inflammatory bowel disease (dated by TCRdb to the late 2010s). With respect to the entire study: A total of 28 monozygotic twin pairs were included in the full study, comprising nine German pairs (four IBD-concordant, five IBD-discordant) and 19 IBD-discordant Danish pairs. The search for disease-associated traits relied mainly on comparing, within discordant pairs, IBD patients with their genetically identical healthy co-twins. Each individual had, on average, about 151 000 unique TCRalpha sequences and 181 000 unique TCRbeta sequences available for analysis.

Results the study describes overall, beyond this receptor: Compared with healthy twins, IBD patients shared fewer clonotypes with other individuals, and the difference was most pronounced in patients with signs of disease activity. No single strong signal or clonotype linked to IBD turned up in the results, so the idea that one exists was not supported. A decrease in TCRbeta repertoire diversity, as measured by inverse Simpson index, was observed in IBD patients compared with their healthy co-twins. Because patients received different immunosuppressive treatments, the repertoires may have picked up extra background noise and variability between individuals. Repertoire similarity did not differ between concordant and discordant twins, possibly due to limited statistical power. The analysis was unable to tell apart different T cell subtypes.

The protocol used for the library was 5' RACE. For each TCR library, approximately 3.5 ug of total RNA was used. For each sample, cDNA was synthesized in eight separate reactions using SMARTScribe reverse transcriptase. During cDNA synthesis, unique molecular identifiers containing a 6-nucleotide sample barcode were introduced by template switching. TCRalpha and TCRbeta cDNA was amplified by two nested PCRs of approximately 17 and 9 cycles, with bead purification after each PCR. Before amplification, the cDNA was treated with uracil DNA-glycosylase and purified using the QIAquick PCR purification kit. The second PCR added Illumina TruSeq-compatible adapters along with sample-specific barcodes. TapeStation and Qubit were used to check library quality and concentration, and 5 to 5.5 ng of each library was pooled. Sequencing of pooled libraries was carried out on an Illumina HiSeq2500 single-index Rapid Run using 2 x 100 bp reads and custom sequencing primers. In the source study's methods: MiGEC version 1.2.6 was used for UMI-based consensus assembly, which corrected PCR and sequencing errors. MiXCR version 2.1.1 was used to carry out V(D)J alignment, clonotype assembly and CDR3 extraction. To normalise gene usage, clonotype sharing and MAIT/NKT TCR abundance, the analysis used the top 1000, 10 000 and 20 000 clonotypes per sample. Diversity was computed as the inverse Simpson index with the vegan R package after downsampling to 27 000 UMIs. Paired Mann-Whitney U tests were applied to discordant twin pairs, with Benjamini-Hochberg correction for multiple testing. The reads, reprocessed by TCRdb, yield one row per CDR3 protein sequence and no DNA. TCRdb's processing, not the authors' own work, is the source of the V and J calls. The table held for this sample gives over 150,000 distinct CDR3 sequences. Of the sample, roughly 2.3% falls within the top ten clones.

In the germline V gene, CDR1 corresponds to LGHNA and CDR2 to YSLEER. The CDR3 contains 16 residues, cysteine and phenylalanine counted. No coding sequence is recorded. Sequencing was done on a sample of blood. The chain was built from TRBV4-3 and TRBJ2-3; the D call from TCRdb, TRBD2, cannot be confirmed without DNA. This receptor was obtained from a human donor with ulcerative colitis or Crohn's disease, or a healthy co-twin of an affected twin (not recorded which). The CDR3 is CASSQVSEPSTDTQYF.